The source of this TCR beta chain is a study of T cell changes during pregnancy in multiple sclerosis. Clones were read by immunoSEQ multiplex PCR, and TCRdb kept only the in-frame ones, dropping some. The sample has more than 70,000 clones; 92% are singletons. The ends lost 3 bases at V and 9 bases at J; junction bases unmatched: 9. The CDR3 consists of 17 residues. The V gene's germline CDR1 is SGDLS and CDR2 YYNGEE. This receptor was identified in a female donor with multiple sclerosis, enrolled in a pregnancy study. The V gene is TRBV9, the J gene TRBJ2-1; 16 bases line up with TRBD2. The specimen comprised peripheral blood, sampled before pregnancy. Here the CDR3 reads CASSGWGLAGGPREQFF. CDR3 nucleotide sequence: TGTGCCAGCAGCGGATGGGGACTAGCGGGAGGGCCGCGTGAGCAGTTCTTC.